This T cell receptor beta chain was identified during a study of T cell repertoires in cytomegalovirus infection. Background on the study: CMV infection and matching HLA type were both indicated by public TCR beta signatures.

In regard to this clonotype: Antigen specificity is unknown.

MiXCR was run by TCRdb on the reads, yielding one entry per CDR3 protein. Of 700,000 to 850,000 distinct CDR3 sequences in the sample, roughly 33% were seen once. Germline values: CDR1 KGHDR, CDR2 SFDVKD. The trim removed 5 bases at V and 5 bases at J, leaving 15 bases unmatched. The CDR3 sequence is 20 residues long. The TCR comes from a human donor in good health (CMV status not recorded). Some clones in this sample may be carry-over from other donors' samples. The sample was cultured CD8+ T cells from PBMCs, taken from culture after CMV antigen stimulation. The chain carries TRBV24-1 and TRBJ2-3; 16 bases are a match to TRBD2. The CDR3 nucleotides are TGTGCCACCAGTGTCCCCCTCCCGGGACTAGCGGGGGGGCCTGAAGATACGCAGTATTTT. Protein: CATSVPLPGLAGGPEDTQYF.